These 22 T cell receptor beta chains were sequenced from one sample in a study of cytomegalovirus exposure and HLA in healthy donors. The PCR was carried out with 60 Vbeta primers and 13 Jbeta primers. Some clones are missing from TCRdb's copy, which holds only in-frame ones; the method was immunoSEQ multiplex PCR. The table records 160,000 or so clones, about 80% of them present only once. The sample comprised PBMCs. The source is a middle-aged man in good health and CMV-seropositive.

The chain couples TRBV6-5 to TRBJ2-7; D gene unclear. Between the trimmed V and J ends, which lost 0 bases and 5 bases, there was a span of 11 bases. The CDR3 loop spans 14 amino acids. Germline values: CDR1 MNHEY, CDR2 SVGAGI. CDR3 region: CASSYSWRAHEQYF. Here the CDR3 DNA reads TGTGCCAGCAGTTACTCGTGGAGAGCCCACGAGCAGTACTTC.

The V gene is TRBV5-1, the J gene TRBJ2-7, with D perhaps matching TRBD2 (6 bases). The CDR3 length is 15 residues. V dropped 4 bases and J dropped 0 bases, with 14 bases sitting between them. The germline gives CDR1 SGHRS, CDR2 YFSETQ. DNA of the CDR3: TGCGCCAGCAGCAGTGGGACTGGGAGCTCCTACGAGCAGTACTTC. Its protein is CASSSGTGSSYEQYF.

This chain connects TRBV10-3 to TRBJ2-1; 7 nucleotides match TRBD2. V shed 10 bases and J 4 bases; nucleotides not matched to a gene: 16. From germline, CDR1 is ENHRY and CDR2 SYGVKD. This CDR3 contains 16 residues. CDR3 DNA sequence: TGTGCCACCCTATCGAGTGACGGGAGGATATACAATGAGCAGTTCTTC. The encoded protein is CATLSSDGRIYNEQFF.

The rearrangement joins TRBV9 to TRBJ2-3; D may be TRBD2 (6 bases). The CDR3 is 16 amino acids. Between the trimmed V and J ends, which lost 3 bases and 2 bases, there was a span of 16 bases. The germline CDR1 and CDR2 sequences are SGDLS and YYNGEE. CDR3 amino acids: CASSAGRELNTDTQYF. The CDR3 coding sequence is TGTGCCAGCAGCGCCGGCCGGGAGCTGAACACAGATACGCAGTATTTT.

The chain recombines TRBV5-1 with TRBJ2-3; 8 positions agree with TRBD2. V lost 4 bases and J lost 0; bases outside the gene matches: 13. The CDR3 extends over 18 amino acids. Germline CDR1 reads SGHRS; CDR2 reads YFSETQ. The CDR3: CASSLRGKRGTSTDTQYF. Written as DNA, the CDR3 is TGCGCCAGCAGCCTACGGGGCAAGCGGGGGACTAGCACAGATACGCAGTATTTT. Complete variable domain (other parts from reference TRBV5-1 and TRBJ2-3): KAGVTQTPRYLIKTRGQQVTLSCSPISGHRSVSWYQQTPGQGLQFLFEYFSETQRNKGNFPGRFSGRQFSNSRSEMNVSTLELGDSALYLCASSLRGKRGTSTDTQYFGPGTRLTVL.

On this clone itself: The CDR3 does not close with the conserved phenylalanine or tryptophan, likely indicating a read error. V gene TRBV5-1 combines with J gene TRBJ1-1, with D maybe TRBD1 (6 bases). Germline CDR1 SGHRS, CDR2 YFSETQ. With 4 bases removed from V and 7 bases from J, the gap between germline ends came to 23 bases. The CDR3 length is 16 residues. CDR3 sequence (DNA): TGCGCCAGCAGCGACCGGGACACCGGTCGGGACGGTGAAGCTTTCCTT. Its translation: CASSDRDTGRDGEAFL.

The table lists this clone with a count of one. The chain couples TRBV7-6 to TRBJ2-1; 11 nucleotides agree with TRBD1. V trimming: 5 bases; J trimming: 8 bases; junction bases outside the gene matches: 8. CDR3 length equals 15 residues. Germline values: CDR1 SGHVS, CDR2 FNYEAQ. CDR3 amino acids: CASSLLGQGVYEQFF. The CDR3 DNA reads as TGTGCCAGCAGCCTACTGGGACAGGGGGTATATGAGCAGTTCTTC.

This sequence joins TRBV5-1 and TRBJ2-5, with 11 bases identical to TRBD2. Germline CDR1 reads SGHRS; CDR2 reads YFSETQ. The CDR3 loop spans 17 amino acids. V was pared by 0 bases and J by 5 bases, with 9 bases of the junction left unmatched. CDR3 loop: CASSLAVLAGGGETQYF. CDR3 DNA: TGCGCCAGCAGCTTGGCCGTTCTAGCGGGAGGAGGCGAGACCCAGTACTTC.

This chain uses TRBV2 with TRBJ1-5; D is unresolved. The germline gives CDR1 SNHLY, CDR2 FYNNEI. This CDR3 spans 14 amino acids. The V end was cut by 4 bases, the J end by 2 bases, with 9 bases between. The CDR3 sequence is CASSGEGRNQPQHF. The CDR3 DNA is TGTGCCAGCAGTGGAGAGGGTCGCAATCAGCCCCAGCATTTT.

Only one count was recorded for this clone. CDR3 residues: CASSLTGQPQHF. Here the CDR3 DNA reads TGTGCCAGCAGCTTAACCGGTCAGCCCCAGCATTTT. The chain recombines TRBV7-8 with TRBJ1-5; D remains unclear. The CDR3 totals 12 residues. Germline CDR1 reads SGHVS; CDR2 reads FQNEAQ. V shed 2 bases and J shed 6 bases, with 5 bases lying between them.

The chain joins TRBV9 to TRBJ1-1; 8 nucleotides match TRBD1. Trimming cost V 3 bases and J 5 bases; bases outside gene matches: 9. The CDR3 is 15 residues long. Looked up from germline, CDR1 is SGDLS and CDR2 is YYNGEE. The CDR3 coding sequence is TGTGCCAGCAGCGACCAAACAGGGGGTATGACTGAAGCTTTCTTT. This codes for CASSDQTGGMTEAFF.

The chain carries TRBV5-1 and TRBJ2-5; TRBD2 might be the D (5 bases). The J call may be incorrect, as the DNA end agrees better with TRBJ2-7. This CDR3 region has 14 residues. Germline CDR1 is SGHRS and CDR2 is YFSETQ. Here the CDR3 DNA reads TGCGCCAGCAGCTTGGCACTAGATTCCTACGAGCAGTACTTC. Translated, it gives CASSLALDSYEQYF.

In its sample, this clone was seen a few times. The V call is TRBV27, the J call TRBJ1-2; TRBD1 matches at 11 bases. J lost 4 bases, V lost 6 bases, and 7 bases had no gene match. The germline CDR1 and CDR2 sequences are MNHEY and SMNVEV (reference sequence). The CDR3 has 15 residues. The CDR3 region has the DNA TGTGCCAGCAGCCGGGACAGGGGGATTGGCTATGGCTACACCTTC. Amino acids: CASSRDRGIGYGYTF.

This clone was found a few times. The rearrangement links TRBV28 to TRBJ2-3; unclear D gene. The germline V gene encodes CDR1 MDHEN and CDR2 SYDVKM. There are 13 residues in the CDR3. Trimming cost V 6 bases and J 2 bases, with 9 bases left between them. In nucleotides, the CDR3 is TGTGCCAGCAGGTCGCGATTCACAGATACGCAGTATTTT. It is translated as CASRSRFTDTQYF.

The chain recombines TRBV2 with TRBJ1-6; TRBD1 is a possible D gene (6 bases). Germline CDR1 is SNHLY and CDR2 is FYNNEI. CDR3 length: 13 residues. V was trimmed by 3 bases and J by 9 bases, leaving 9 bases between them. DNA for the CDR3: TGTGCCAGCAGTGAGGGGGCCGTTTCACCCCTCCACTTT. Its protein product is CASSEGAVSPLHF. Full variable domain (remainder filled in from reference TRBV2 and TRBJ1-6): EPEVTQTPSHQVTQMGQEVILRCVPISNHLYFYWYRQILGQKVEFLVSFYNNEISEKSEIFDDQFSVERPDGSNFTLKIRSTKLEDSAMYFCASSEGAVSPLHFGNGTRLTVT.

The J gene is TRBJ2-5, the V gene TRBV5-1; TRBD1 matches 8 bases. CDR3 length equals 15 residues. Germline CDR1 is SGHRS and CDR2 is YFSETQ. After removal of 4 bases from V and 4 bases from J, the junction contained 9 bases not matched to a gene. The CDR3 DNA reads TGCGCCAGCAGCAGTGGACAGGGAGGAGGAGAGACCCAGTACTTC. Amino acids: CASSSGQGGGETQYF.

This clone was observed once. The chain joins TRBV9 to TRBJ2-1, with 14 bases fitting TRBD2. V lost 3 bases to trimming and J lost 8 bases; unmatched junction nucleotides: 7. Germline V lookup: CDR1 SGDLS, CDR2 YYNGEE. This CDR3 region has 16 residues. CDR3 loop: CASSETSGRAVHEQFF. Written as DNA, the CDR3 is TGTGCCAGCAGCGAGACTAGCGGGAGGGCCGTGCATGAGCAGTTCTTC.

The chain recombines TRBV2 with TRBJ2-7, with D maybe TRBD1 (6 bases). Trimming stripped 0 bases from V and 7 bases from J, with 13 bases between. CDR3 length equals 14 residues. Per the germline V gene, CDR1 is SNHLY and CDR2 is FYNNEI. The CDR3 coding sequence is TGTGCCAGCAGTGAAGCTAGGGGGTCGGGAGAGCAGTACTTC. It is translated as CASSEARGSGEQYF.

V usage is TRBV28 and J usage is TRBJ2-2, with D maybe TRBD2 (6 bases). V was cut by 5 bases and J by 0 bases, with 16 bases left in between. The length of the CDR3 is 17 residues. Germline values: CDR1 MDHEN, CDR2 SYDVKM. This CDR3 is CASSTAGTPANTGELFF. In DNA form, the CDR3 reads TGTGCCAGCAGTACAGCCGGGACTCCCGCGAACACCGGGGAGCTGTTTTTT.

This chain links TRBV7-2 with TRBJ2-5, with a weak D call TRBD2 (5 bases). The CDR3 contains 14 residues. Trimming pared 4 bases from V and 5 bases from J, leaving 14 bases between. Germline V gene sequence: CDR1 SGHTA, CDR2 FQGNSA. CDR3 loop: CASSSPAGPETQYF. CDR3 nucleotide sequence: TGTGCCAGCAGCTCCCCCGCGGGTCCGGAGACCCAGTACTTC.

The CDR3 loop is CASSQGNYGYTF. In nucleotides, the CDR3 is TGTGCCAGCAGTCAGGGGAACTATGGCTACACCTTC. V gene TRBV6-5 combines with J gene TRBJ1-2, with a weak D call TRBD1 (6 bases). The V gene lost 5 bases and the J gene lost 2 bases, with 6 bases spanning the gap. The CDR3 extends over 12 amino acids. The germline gives CDR1 MNHEY, CDR2 SVGAGI.

Only one count was recorded for this clone. Its ends do not fully match the called genes, so a read error is possible. The chain carries TRBV9 and TRBJ2-6; 9 nucleotides line up with TRBD1. From germline, CDR1 is SGDLS and CDR2 YYNGEE. This CDR3 is built from 18 residues. CDR3 protein: CASSGQGQGSPGANGLTF. DNA for the CDR3: TGTGCCAGCAGCGGCCAGGGACAGGGAAGTCCAGGGGCCAACGGCCTGACTTTC.